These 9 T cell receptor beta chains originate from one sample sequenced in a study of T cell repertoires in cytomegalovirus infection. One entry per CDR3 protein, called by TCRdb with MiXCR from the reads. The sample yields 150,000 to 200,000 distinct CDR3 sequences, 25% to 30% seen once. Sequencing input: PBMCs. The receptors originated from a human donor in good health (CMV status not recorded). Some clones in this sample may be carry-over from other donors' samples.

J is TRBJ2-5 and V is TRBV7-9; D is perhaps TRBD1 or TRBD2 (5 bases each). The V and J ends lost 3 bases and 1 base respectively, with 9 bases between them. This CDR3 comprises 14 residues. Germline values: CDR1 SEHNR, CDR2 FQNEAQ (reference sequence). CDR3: CASSFGTPQETQYF. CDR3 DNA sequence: TGTGCCAGCAGCTTCGGGACGCCCCAAGAGACCCAGTACTTC.

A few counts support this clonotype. The CDR3 DNA reads as TGTGCCAGCAGCTTTTTTATACAGGGGGATTCACCCCTCCACTTT. It is translated as CASSFFIQGDSPLHF. The chain employs TRBV5-5 and TRBJ1-6; 8 nucleotides agree with TRBD1. Germline CDR1 reads SGHKS; CDR2 reads YYEKEE (reference sequence). The V and J ends lost 2 bases and 8 bases, in that order; junction bases with no gene match: 6. This CDR3 is 15 amino acids long.

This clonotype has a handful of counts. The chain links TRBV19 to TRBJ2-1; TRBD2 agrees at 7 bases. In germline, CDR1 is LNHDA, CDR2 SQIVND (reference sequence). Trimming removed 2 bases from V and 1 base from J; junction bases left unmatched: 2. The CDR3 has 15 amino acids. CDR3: CASSISGDSYNEQFF. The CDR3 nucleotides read TGTGCCAGTAGTATAAGCGGGGATTCCTACAATGAGCAGTTCTTC.

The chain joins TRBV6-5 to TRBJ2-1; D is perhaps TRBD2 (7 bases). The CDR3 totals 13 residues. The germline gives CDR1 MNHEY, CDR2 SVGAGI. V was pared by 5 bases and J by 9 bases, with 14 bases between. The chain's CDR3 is CASSPRRGAEQFF. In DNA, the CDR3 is TGTGCCAGCAGTCCGAGACGGGGGGCTGAGCAGTTCTTC.

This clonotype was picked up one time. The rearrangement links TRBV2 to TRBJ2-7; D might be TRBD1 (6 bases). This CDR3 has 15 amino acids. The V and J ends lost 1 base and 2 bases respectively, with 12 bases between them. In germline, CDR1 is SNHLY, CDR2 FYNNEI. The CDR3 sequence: CASSEGRGPTYEQYF. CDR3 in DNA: TGTGCCAGCAGTGAAGGCAGGGGTCCTACCTACGAGCAGTACTTC.

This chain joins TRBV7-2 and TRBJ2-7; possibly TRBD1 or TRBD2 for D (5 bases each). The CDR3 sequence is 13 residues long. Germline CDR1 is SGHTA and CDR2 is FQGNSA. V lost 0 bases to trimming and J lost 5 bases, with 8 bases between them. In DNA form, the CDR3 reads TGTGCCAGCAGCTTAGCAGGGACCCACGAGCAGTACTTC. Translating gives CASSLAGTHEQYF.

The CDR3: CASRLDTGELFF. The CDR3 nucleotides are TGCGCCAGCAGATTAGACACCGGGGAGCTGTTTTTT. The chain is built from TRBV5-1 and TRBJ2-2; no definite D call. This CDR3 has 12 amino acids. Trimming cost V 5 bases and J 3 bases, with 5 bases left between them. In germline, CDR1 is SGHRS, CDR2 YFSETQ.

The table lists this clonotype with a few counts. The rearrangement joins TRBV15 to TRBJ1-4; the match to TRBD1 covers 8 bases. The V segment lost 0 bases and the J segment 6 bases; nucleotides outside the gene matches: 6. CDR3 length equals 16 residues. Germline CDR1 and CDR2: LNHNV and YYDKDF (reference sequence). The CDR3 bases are TGTGCCACCAGCAGAGACGCTGGGACAGGACATGAAAAACTGTTTTTT. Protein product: CATSRDAGTGHEKLFF.

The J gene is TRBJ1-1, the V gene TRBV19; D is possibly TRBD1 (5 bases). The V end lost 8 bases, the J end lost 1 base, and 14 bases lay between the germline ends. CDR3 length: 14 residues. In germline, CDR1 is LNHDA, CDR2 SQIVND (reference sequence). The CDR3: CASRRGGANTEAFF. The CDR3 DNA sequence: TGTGCCAGTCGCCGTGGGGGAGCGAACACTGAAGCTTTCTTT.